This TCR beta chain is from a study of technical replicates of blood from a few donors. V trimming: 3 bases; J trimming: 4 bases; junction bases outside the gene matches: 6. Germline CDR1 and CDR2: PRHDT and FYEKMQ (reference sequence). The CDR3 is made up of 15 amino acids. TCRdb keeps only in-frame clones here, not all; method: immunoSEQ multiplex PCR. In the table there are 75,000 to 100,000 clones, roughly 96% of which are singletons. This receptor was taken from a human donor in good health. This sequence joins TRBV13 and TRBJ2-1, with 7 bases identical to TRBD2. The sample consisted of T cells isolated from PBMCs. As DNA, the CDR3 is TGTGCCAGCAGCTTTGTCACGGGACTATACAATGAGCAGTTCTTC. Protein sequence: CASSFVTGLYNEQFF.